Following are 12 T cell receptor beta chains from one sample sequenced in a study of cytotoxic CD8 clonotypes in ibrutinib-treated CLL. Sequenced by immunoSEQ multiplex PCR; TCRdb stores in-frame clones only, minus some. This sample has 150,000 to 200,000 clones, with over 65% found just once. The sample in question was PBMCs, obtained after 12 months of ibrutinib treatment. Receptors originate from a human donor with chronic lymphocytic leukemia.

The chain uses TRBV14 and TRBJ1-1, with TRBD1 matching over 12 bases. Trimming took 1 base from V and 0 from J; bases not matched to a gene: 3. Germline CDR1 is SGHDN and CDR2 is FVKESK. The CDR3 is 17 residues long. The CDR3, as DNA: TGTGCCAGCAGCCAAGGGGACAGGGGGCTATTGAACACTGAAGCTTTCTTT. This encodes CASSQGDRGLLNTEAFF.

CDR3 amino acids: CASRTSGSSYNEQFF. CDR3 sequence (DNA): TGTGCCAGCAGAACTAGCGGGAGCTCCTACAATGAGCAGTTCTTC. The chain couples TRBV6-6 to TRBJ2-1; TRBD2 aligns across 11 bases. CDR1 is MNHNY, CDR2 SVGAGI, per germline (reference sequence). The CDR3 runs to 15 residues. V dropped 6 bases and J dropped 0; count of bases not matched to a gene: 1.

The chain carries TRBV11-2 and TRBJ2-7; 8 positions agree with TRBD1. The CDR3 is 13 amino acids. CDR1 SGHAT and CDR2 FQNNGV come from the germline V gene. V was clipped by 5 bases and J by 6 bases; unmatched bases: 6. The CDR3 nucleotides are TGTGCCAGCAGCGAGACAGGGGTGGGCGAGCAGTACTTC. It specifies CASSETGVGEQYF.

In nucleotides, the CDR3 is TGTGCCAGCAGGACCCCCAGGGGGCAGAGGCATTTT. Its translation is CASRTPRGQRHF. V usage is TRBV28 and J usage is TRBJ1-5, with TRBD1 identical over 8 bases. This CDR3 comprises 12 residues. Germline V CDR1 and CDR2: MDHEN, SYDVKM. Germline trimming cut 6 bases from V and 15 bases from J; bases unmatched to any gene: 10. Complete variable domain (other parts from reference TRBV28 and TRBJ1-5): DVKVTQSSRYLVKRTGEKVFLECVQDMDHENMFWYRQDPGLGLRLIYFSYDVKMKEKGDIPEGYSVSREKKERFSLILESASTNQTSMYLCASRTPRGQRHFGDGTRLSIL.

The chain carries TRBV7-2 and TRBJ1-1; D unresolved. Trimming took 2 bases from V and 1 from J, leaving 8 bases between them. Germline V gene sequence: CDR1 SGHTA, CDR2 FQGNSA. This CDR3 spans 14 amino acids. The CDR3 spells CASSLYEANTEAFF. DNA of the CDR3: TGTGCCAGCAGCTTATACGAGGCGAACACTGAAGCTTTCTTT.

The chain combines TRBV2 with TRBJ2-6, with no clear D. The CDR3 is 13 residues long. V lost 7 bases and J 1 base, leaving 5 bases between the germline ends. Germline lookup yields CDR1 SNHLY and CDR2 FYNNEI. The CDR3 DNA reads as TGTGCCAGCACCGAATCTGGGGCCAACGTCCTGACTTTC. This encodes CASTESGANVLTF. Complete variable domain (other parts from reference TRBV2 and TRBJ2-6): EPEVTQTPSHQVTQMGQEVILRCVPISNHLYFYWYRQILGQKVEFLVSFYNNEISEKSEIFDDQFSVERPDGSNFTLKIRSTKLEDSAMYFCASTESGANVLTFGAGSRLTVL.

The chain is built from TRBV18 and TRBJ1-2; D gene uncertain. Trimming stripped 3 bases from V and 1 base from J, with 12 bases between. Germline CDR1 reads KGHSH; CDR2 reads LQKENI. The CDR3 spans 15 residues. The CDR3 loop reads CASSPRRADNYGYTF. The CDR3 nucleotides are TGTGCCAGCTCACCCCGAAGGGCTGATAACTATGGCTACACCTTC.

The chain joins TRBV2 to TRBJ2-1; 9 bases fit TRBD1. The germline gives CDR1 SNHLY, CDR2 FYNNEI. This CDR3 has 14 amino acids. Trimming at V came to 4 bases and at J to 2 bases, leaving 0 bases not matched to a gene. CDR3 region: CASSGQGAYNEQFF. CDR3 DNA: TGTGCCAGCAGTGGACAGGGGGCCTACAATGAGCAGTTCTTC.

This CDR3 is CASSLPDVLTF. The CDR3 DNA sequence: TGTGCCAGCTCACTACCCGACGTCCTGACTTTC. V and J are TRBV18 and TRBJ2-6; unclear D gene. The CDR3 runs 11 residues. V lost 4 bases and J lost 11, with 6 bases in between. The V gene's germline CDR1 is KGHSH and CDR2 LQKENI.

J is TRBJ2-2 and V is TRBV7-3; 7 bases map to TRBD1. The length of the CDR3 is 16 residues. Germline V gene sequence: CDR1 SGHTA, CDR2 FQGTGA. The V segment lost 2 bases and the J segment 1 base; nucleotides outside the gene matches: 4. Written as DNA, the CDR3 is TGTGCCAGCAGCTTACAGGGGGTAAAGAACACCGGGGAGCTGTTTTTT. Amino acid sequence: CASSLQGVKNTGELFF.

The rearrangement uses TRBV28 and TRBJ2-3, with 10 bases identical to TRBD1. Germline-derived CDR1 and CDR2 are MDHEN and SYDVKM. The ends lost 5 bases at V and 3 bases at J; junction bases unmatched: 5. There are 15 residues in the CDR3. CDR3 in amino acids: CASSPDRGPTDTQYF. Here the CDR3 DNA reads TGTGCCAGCAGTCCAGACAGGGGGCCAACAGATACGCAGTATTTT.

This clone was seen a handful of times. The J gene is TRBJ1-2, the V gene TRBV28, with a possible D match to TRBD1 (5 bases). Trimming took 3 bases from V and 4 from J, leaving 18 bases between them. The germline V gene encodes CDR1 MDHEN and CDR2 SYDVKM. The CDR3 has 16 amino acids. CDR3 in amino acids: CASSFPLRTSGYGYTF. The DNA for the CDR3 is TGTGCCAGCAGTTTTCCCCTCCGGACATCCGGCTATGGCTACACCTTC.